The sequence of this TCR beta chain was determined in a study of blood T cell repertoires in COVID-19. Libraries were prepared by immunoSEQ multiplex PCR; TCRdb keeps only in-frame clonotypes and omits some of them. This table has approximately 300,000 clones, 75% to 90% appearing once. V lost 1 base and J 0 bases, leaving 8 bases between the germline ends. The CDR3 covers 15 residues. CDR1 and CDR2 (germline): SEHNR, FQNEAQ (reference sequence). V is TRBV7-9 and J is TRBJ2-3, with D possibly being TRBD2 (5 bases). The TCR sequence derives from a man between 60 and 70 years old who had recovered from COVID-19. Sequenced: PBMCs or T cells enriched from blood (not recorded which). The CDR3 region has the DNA TGTGCCAGCAGCTTAGTGGGCGGGAGCACAGATACGCAGTATTTT. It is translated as CASSLVGGSTDTQYF. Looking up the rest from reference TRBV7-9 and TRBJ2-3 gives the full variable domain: DTGVSQNPRHKITKRGQNVTFRCDPISEHNRLYWYRQTLGQGPEFLTYFQNEAQLEKSRLLSDRFSAERPKGSFSTLEIQRTEQGDSAMYLCASSLVGGSTDTQYFGPGTRLTVL.